Here is one T cell receptor (beta chain) with its context. The data belong to a study of blood T cell repertoires in COVID-19. Overall study context: Researchers got acute and convalescent COVID-19 samples from the United States, Italy and Spain. Sample material is recorded as cDNA or gDNA derived from T cells, B-cell-depleted T cells, or PBMCs.

This CDR3 is built from 13 residues. The germline V gene encodes CDR1 MNHEY and CDR2 SVGAGI. Trimming pared 6 bases from V and 4 bases from J, leaving 11 bases between. As originally analysed: The authors estimated nucleated cell counts from reference gene primer amplification. Sequencing used immunoSEQ multiplex PCR; TCRdb keeps in-frame clones, though not all of them. D and trimming were read from the DNA, whereas the V and J calls and clone size are those reported in that table. The repertoire has 90,000 to 100,000 clones, about nine tenths of them found once; the top ten carry about 5%. The J gene is TRBJ2-3, the V gene TRBV6-5; a possible D gene is TRBD1 (6 bases). Input material: peripheral blood. The sequence was obtained from a man aged 45 to 65 with acute or convalescent COVID-19. CDR3 DNA sequence: TGTGCCAGCAGAAAGCGGACAGCAGATACGCAGTATTTT. Its protein product is CASRKRTADTQYF.